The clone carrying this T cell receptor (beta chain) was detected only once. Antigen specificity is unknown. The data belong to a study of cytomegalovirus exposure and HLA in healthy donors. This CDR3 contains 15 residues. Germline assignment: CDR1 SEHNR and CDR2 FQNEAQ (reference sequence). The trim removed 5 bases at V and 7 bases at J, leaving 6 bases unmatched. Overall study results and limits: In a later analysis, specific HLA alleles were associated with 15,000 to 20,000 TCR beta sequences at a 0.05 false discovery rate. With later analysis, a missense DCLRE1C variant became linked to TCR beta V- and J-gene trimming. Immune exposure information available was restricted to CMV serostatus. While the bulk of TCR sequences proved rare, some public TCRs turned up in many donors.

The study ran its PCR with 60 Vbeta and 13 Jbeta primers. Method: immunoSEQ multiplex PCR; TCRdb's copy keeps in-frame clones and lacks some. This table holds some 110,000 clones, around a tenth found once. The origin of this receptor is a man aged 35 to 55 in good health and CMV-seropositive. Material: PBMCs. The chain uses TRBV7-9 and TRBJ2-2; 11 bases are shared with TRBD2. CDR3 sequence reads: CASSPRLAGYGELFF. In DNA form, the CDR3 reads TGTGCCAGCAGCCCGAGACTAGCGGGGTACGGGGAGCTGTTTTTT.